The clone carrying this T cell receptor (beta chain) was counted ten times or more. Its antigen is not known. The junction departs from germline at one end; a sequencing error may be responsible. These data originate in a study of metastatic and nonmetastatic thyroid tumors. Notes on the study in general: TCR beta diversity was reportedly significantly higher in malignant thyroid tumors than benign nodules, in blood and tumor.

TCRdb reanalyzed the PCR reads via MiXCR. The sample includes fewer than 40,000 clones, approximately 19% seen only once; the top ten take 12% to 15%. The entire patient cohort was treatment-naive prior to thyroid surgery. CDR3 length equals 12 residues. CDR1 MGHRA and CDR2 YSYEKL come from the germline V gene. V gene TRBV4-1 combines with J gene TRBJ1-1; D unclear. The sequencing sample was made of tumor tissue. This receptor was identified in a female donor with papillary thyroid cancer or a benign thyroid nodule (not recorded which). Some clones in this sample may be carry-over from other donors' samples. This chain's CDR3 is CASSQEPTRLNF. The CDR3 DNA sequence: TGCGCCAGCAGCCAAGAACCGACGAGACTGAACTTT.